This T cell receptor beta chain was captured in a study of blood T cells in healthy people across ages. A second about 7 to 12 cycle PCR used barcoded and J-beta primers. TCRdb itself ran the 5' RACE reads through MiXCR, one entry per CDR3 protein. The sample yields hundreds of thousands of distinct CDR3 sequences, 45% to 50% seen once. V lost 2 bases and J lost 6, with 14 bases in between. Germline V gene data show CDR1 as MNHEY and CDR2 as SVGEGT. The CDR3 spans 15 residues. Sequenced material: blood. The TCR comes from a woman in her fifties or sixties in good health. The J gene is TRBJ2-1, the V gene TRBV6-2 or TRBV6-3; possibly TRBD2 for D (6 bases). The CDR3 nucleotides read TGTGCCAGCAGTTACGCCGGGAGTATGGTCAATGAGCAGTTCTTC. Protein product: CASSYAGSMVNEQFF.